A single sample gave rise to the 23 T cell receptor beta chains below, sequenced in a study of human T cells and chemical hapten exposure. Described time point: patch test 2, 6 weeks after DPC sensitization. Sample treatment: therapeutic diphenylcyclopropenone sensitization with weekly scalp DPC. TCRdb itself ran the RACE reads through MiXCR, one entry per CDR3 protein. The data hold just over 350,000 distinct CDR3 sequences, with about 6% observed a single time. The sample was whole blood, taken in connection with sensitization to the hapten diphenylcyclopropenone (DPC). These receptors all come from a young woman with alopecia areata. Some clones in this sample may be carry-over from other donors' samples.

At least ten counts were recorded for this clonotype. The V call is TRBV10-3, the J call TRBJ1-2, with D unclear. Between the trimmed V and J ends, which lost 6 bases and 9 bases, there was a span of 11 bases. The CDR3 consists of 11 residues. Germline values: CDR1 ENHRY, CDR2 SYGVKD. The CDR3 loop is CAIRAESSYTF. Written as DNA, the CDR3 is TGTGCCATCAGGGCAGAGTCGAGCTACACCTTC.

This clonotype was seen more than once but under ten times. This rearrangement joins TRBV10-3 to TRBJ2-3, with D possibly called TRBD1 or TRBD2 (6 bases each). The germline V gene has CDR1 ENHRY and CDR2 SYGVKD. The CDR3 consists of 14 residues. Trimming shortened V by 5 bases and J by 0 bases, and 9 bases separated the two germline ends. The CDR3 coding sequence is TGTGCCATCAGTCAGGGGACTAGCACAGATACGCAGTATTTT. Encoded protein: CAISQGTSTDTQYF.

The chain combines TRBV7-9 with TRBJ2-1; 10 bases line up with TRBD2. The germline V gene encodes CDR1 SEHNR and CDR2 FQNEAQ (reference sequence). The CDR3 totals 15 residues. V was clipped by 5 bases and J by 6 bases; unmatched bases: 7. CDR3 residues: CASSKRGGIGNEQFF. CDR3 in DNA: TGTGCCAGCAGCAAGCGGGGGGGCATAGGCAATGAGCAGTTCTTC.

This clonotype occurred many times. The chain joins TRBV7-3 to TRBJ1-1; no clear D gene. V lost 1 base, J lost 0 bases, and 6 bases lay in between. This CDR3 region has 14 residues. CDR1 is SGHTA, CDR2 FQGTGA, per germline. The CDR3 loop is CASSLRRMNTEAFF. The DNA of the CDR3 is TGTGCCAGCAGCTTAAGAAGAATGAACACTGAAGCTTTCTTT.

This clonotype was seen a few times. This chain links TRBV4-1 with TRBJ2-1, with a tentative D call TRBD1 (6 bases). The ends were cut back, 0 bases at V and 0 bases at J, with 15 bases in the middle. Germline CDR1 MGHRA, CDR2 YSYEKL. The CDR3 consists of 18 residues. This CDR3 is CASSQDLTQGSSYNEQFF. DNA for the CDR3: TGCGCCAGCAGCCAAGATCTTACACAGGGTAGCTCCTACAATGAGCAGTTCTTC.

Only a few counts were recorded for this clonotype. The genes are TRBV3-1 and TRBJ1-4, with a possible D match to TRBD1 (6 bases). Germline CDR1 is LGHDT and CDR2 is YNNKEL (reference sequence). The germline V and J ends were trimmed by 5 bases and 6 bases, with 13 bases remaining between them. This CDR3 has 14 amino acids. CDR3: CASSARGMDEKLFF. The CDR3 bases are TGTGCCAGCAGCGCTAGGGGGATGGATGAAAAACTGTTTTTT.

This clonotype was counted ten times or more. This chain links TRBV20-1 with TRBJ1-5; weak D call: TRBD1 (5 bases). The CDR3 is 16 amino acids. Between the trimmed V and J ends, which lost 2 bases and 6 bases, there was a span of 20 bases. Germline CDR1 is DFQATT and CDR2 is SNEGSKA (reference sequence). DNA for the CDR3: TGCAGTGCTAGAATGGGGCGGACTCCCGGCGGTCAGCCCCAGCATTTT. Its translation: CSARMGRTPGGQPQHF.

This clonotype was recorded many times. CDR3 in amino acids: CASSPVPAGGYTF. The DNA of the CDR3 is TGTGCCAGCAGCCCAGTACCCGCGGGAGGCTACACCTTC. J is TRBJ1-2 and V is TRBV7-2; D is unresolved. Germline CDR1 reads SGHTA; CDR2 reads FQGNSA. V was pared by 5 bases and J by 8 bases, with 15 bases between. The CDR3 spans 13 residues.

The table lists this clonotype with a few counts. The V gene is TRBV6-2 or TRBV6-3, the J gene TRBJ1-5; D gene unclear. This CDR3 is 13 amino acids long. The germline gives CDR1 MNHEY, CDR2 SVGEGT. V gave up 6 bases and J gave up 7 bases, with 13 bases separating them. CDR3 protein: CASRRDHGQPQHF. The CDR3 DNA sequence: TGTGCCAGCAGGAGGGATCATGGCCAGCCCCAGCATTTT.

There are many counts of this clonotype. The V call is TRBV2, the J call TRBJ2-1, with unresolved D. The CDR3 spans 13 residues. Per germline, CDR1 SNHLY and CDR2 FYNNEI. V lost 5 bases, J lost 4 bases, and 9 bases lay in between. The CDR3 region has the DNA TGTGCCAGCAGTTCTTCAGAGTACAATGAGCAGTTCTTC. Protein product: CASSSSEYNEQFF.

This sequence joins TRBV5-5 and TRBJ1-2, with 9 bases matching TRBD1. V dropped 0 bases and J dropped 5; count of bases not matched to a gene: 5. The germline V gene encodes CDR1 SGHKS and CDR2 YYEKEE (reference sequence). The CDR3 sequence is 15 residues long. This CDR3 reads CASSLGTGGTYGYTF. CDR3 coding DNA: TGTGCCAGCAGCTTGGGTACAGGGGGCACGTATGGCTACACCTTC.

The CDR3 coding sequence is TGTGCCAGCACCTACGCGACAGGGGGAGGTCAGCCCCAGCATTTT. It is translated as CASTYATGGGQPQHF. The V and J genes are TRBV28 and TRBJ1-5, with TRBD1 identical over 9 bases. This CDR3 is 15 amino acids long. V lost 7 bases, J lost 6 bases, and 10 bases stayed unmatched. Germline V gene sequence: CDR1 MDHEN, CDR2 SYDVKM.

Many counts were recorded for this clonotype. This chain connects TRBV7-2 to TRBJ1-2; tentatively, D is TRBD1 (5 bases). Trimming shortened V by 5 bases and J by 7 bases, and 20 bases separated the two germline ends. Germline CDR1 reads SGHTA; CDR2 reads FQGNSA. The CDR3 extends over 15 amino acids. The chain's CDR3 is CASSLQGKRLFGYTF. In nucleotides, the CDR3 is TGTGCCAGCAGCCTCCAGGGAAAGAGACTATTTGGCTACACCTTC.

This sequence joins TRBV6-6 and TRBJ2-2; D may be TRBD1 (6 bases). Between the trimmed V and J ends, which lost 5 bases and 1 base, there was a span of 11 bases. CDR1 and CDR2 from the germline V gene are MNHNY and SVGAGI (reference sequence). The CDR3 totals 15 residues. The CDR3 loop reads CASSPRGQNTGELFF. The CDR3 DNA reads TGTGCCAGCAGTCCCAGGGGACAGAACACCGGGGAGCTGTTTTTT.

This clonotype was counted only a few times. CDR3 in amino acids: CASSQDPGGGDQETQYF. The CDR3 region has the DNA TGCGCCAGCAGCCAAGATCCGGGCGGGGGAGACCAAGAGACCCAGTACTTC. The chain has TRBV4-1 and TRBJ2-5; TRBD2 matches 7 bases. Germline lookup yields CDR1 MGHRA and CDR2 YSYEKL. This CDR3 contains 17 residues. V lost 0 bases to trimming and J lost 0 bases; unmatched junction nucleotides: 7.

The chain employs TRBV11-3 and TRBJ2-7, with TRBD2 as a possible D gene (6 bases). Per germline, CDR1 SGHNT and CDR2 YENEEA. This CDR3 has 13 residues. Trimming removed 5 bases at V and 7 bases at J, with 15 bases between. CDR3 in DNA: TGTGCCAGCAGCCCCGGGGGTGCGGGTGAGCAGTACTTC. This sequence encodes CASSPGGAGEQYF.

The chain couples TRBV4-1 to TRBJ1-1, with D possibly matching TRBD1 (5 bases). This CDR3 is 18 amino acids long. The V and J ends lost 3 bases and 5 bases respectively, with 25 bases between them. Germline V gene sequence: CDR1 MGHRA, CDR2 YSYEKL. CDR3 sequence reads: CASSQGDLLLLRGTEAFF. CDR3 DNA sequence: TGCGCCAGCAGCCAGGGGGACCTCTTACTACTAAGGGGAACTGAAGCTTTCTTT.

This clonotype has more than one count but fewer than ten. The chain uses TRBV6-5 and TRBJ2-3, with D perhaps matching TRBD1 (6 bases). The CDR3 is 15 residues long. V lost 2 bases and J 6 bases, leaving 15 bases between the germline ends. Germline CDR1 MNHEY, CDR2 SVGAGI. As DNA, the CDR3 is TGTGCCAGCAGTTACCAACTCCCAGGACAGGATACGCAGTATTTT. Amino acid sequence: CASSYQLPGQDTQYF.

The chain uses TRBV12-3 or TRBV12-4 and TRBJ1-1; D gene unclear. V was cut by 6 bases and J by 0 bases, with 8 bases left in between. The CDR3 length is 13 residues. CDR3 in DNA: TGTGCCAGCAGAGAGGTTTTGAACACTGAAGCTTTCTTT. Translated, it gives CASREVLNTEAFF.

This clonotype was counted at least ten times. The chain is built from TRBV28 and TRBJ1-2, with D uncertain. V was cut by 1 base and J by 8 bases, with 5 bases left in between. Germline V gives CDR1 MDHEN, CDR2 SYDVKM. The CDR3 loop spans 11 amino acids. CDR3 bases: TGTGCCAGCAGTTTATTGGGGGGCTACACCTTC. Protein: CASSLLGGYTF.

This clonotype was found a few times. The chain has TRBV29-1 and TRBJ1-2; the D gene is possibly TRBD1 (5 bases). V was clipped by 6 bases and J by 7 bases, with 15 bases between them. The germline gives CDR1 SQVTM, CDR2 ANQGSEA. This CDR3 contains 12 residues. The CDR3 loop reads CSVRDARFGYTF. The DNA of the CDR3 is TGCAGCGTCCGGGACGCCAGATTTGGCTACACCTTC.

This clonotype was observed a few times. The gene calls are TRBV28 and TRBJ2-4; a weak D match, TRBD1 (5 bases). The CDR3 spans 21 residues. Trimming cost V 2 bases and J 9 bases, with 35 bases left between them. Germline V lookup: CDR1 MDHEN, CDR2 SYDVKM. For the CDR3, the DNA is TGTGCCAGCAGTTTAGCGGTCCTGGGTAAAGGGGTCGATAACGTAGGTGTCATTCAGTACTTC. It encodes CASSLAVLGKGVDNVGVIQYF.

This clonotype was seen a handful of times. In DNA form, the CDR3 reads TGCAGTGCTAGTAGACCGCACTCCTCCTACGAGCAGTACTTC. Encoded protein: CSASRPHSSYEQYF. The rearrangement uses TRBV20-1 and TRBJ2-7; D unresolved. Germline CDR1 and CDR2: DFQATT and SNEGSKA (reference sequence). The V and J ends lost 3 bases and 0 bases respectively, with 12 bases between them. This CDR3 comprises 14 residues.